Listed here are 27 T cell receptor beta chains from one sample, sequenced in a study of T cell responses to AZD1222 COVID-19 vaccine. Here immunoSEQ multiplex PCR was the method, and the copy in TCRdb shows in-frame clones only, minus some. The sample yields under 150,000 clones, 92% seen once. The sequenced sample was peripheral blood, obtained 28 days after the second AZD1222 dose. These receptors were collected from an adult who received the AZD1222 COVID-19 vaccine.

The rearrangement uses TRBV7-2 and TRBJ1-1; D may be TRBD1 (5 bases). The ends were cut back, 3 bases at V and 4 bases at J, with 12 bases in the middle. The CDR3 sequence is 14 residues long. From germline, CDR1 is SGHTA and CDR2 FQGNSA. As DNA, the CDR3 is TGTGCCAGCAGCTTCGAGGGGTTGGGCACTGAAGCTTTCTTT. It is translated as CASSFEGLGTEAFF.

V is TRBV11-2 and J is TRBJ2-3, with 10 bases fitting TRBD2. The CDR3 loop spans 17 amino acids. Looked up from germline, CDR1 is SGHAT and CDR2 is FQNNGV. J was trimmed by 2 bases and V by 3 bases; bases with no gene match: 8. CDR3 residues: CASSLELAGVDTDTQYF. In DNA, the CDR3 is TGTGCCAGCAGCTTGGAGCTAGCGGGGGTTGACACAGATACGCAGTATTTT. Combining the CDR3 with reference TRBV11-2 and TRBJ2-3 gives the whole variable domain EAGVAQSPRYKIIEKRQSVAFWCNPISGHATLYWYQQILGQGPKLLIQFQNNGVVDDSQLPKDRFSAERLKGVDSTLKIQPAKLEDSAVYLCASSLELAGVDTDTQYFGPGTRLTVL.

The V call is TRBV30, the J call TRBJ2-7; 9 bases line up with TRBD1. V gave up 2 bases and J gave up 4 bases; unmatched junction bases: 3. CDR3 length equals 13 residues. Germline V lookup: CDR1 GTSNPN, CDR2 SVGIG (reference sequence). The CDR3 spells CAWSRGQGYEQYF. The DNA of the CDR3 is TGTGCCTGGAGTCGTGGACAGGGGTACGAGCAGTACTTC.

The J gene is TRBJ1-3, the V gene TRBV5-5, with D unresolved. CDR3 length: 15 amino acids. Germline CDR1 reads SGHKS; CDR2 reads YYEKEE (reference sequence). V was shortened by 3 bases and J by 0 bases, with 10 bases between the two germline ends. Here the CDR3 reads CASSSSWDSGNTIYF. The CDR3 region has the DNA TGTGCCAGCAGCTCCTCGTGGGACTCTGGAAACACCATATATTTT.

The chain recombines TRBV4-1 with TRBJ1-2; D gene uncertain. The V end was cut by 4 bases, the J end by 4 bases, with 16 bases between. The CDR3 sequence is 15 residues long. The germline V gene encodes CDR1 MGHRA and CDR2 YSYEKL. DNA for the CDR3: TGCGCCAGCAGCCTGGCACCGACCACCCTCTATGGCTACACCTTC. The encoded protein is CASSLAPTTLYGYTF.

The rearrangement joins TRBV28 to TRBJ1-2; 7 bases are shared with TRBD1. This CDR3 contains 18 residues. The ends lost 6 bases at V and 2 bases at J; junction bases unmatched: 18. The germline V gene has CDR1 MDHEN and CDR2 SYDVKM. CDR3 protein: CASSSGGAGGTRNYGYTF. DNA for the CDR3: TGTGCCAGCAGCTCCGGTGGTGCAGGGGGTACACGAAACTATGGCTACACCTTC.

The genes are TRBV7-9 and TRBJ2-3, with D perhaps matching TRBD1 (6 bases). V was shortened by 5 bases and J by 3 bases, with 9 bases between the two germline ends. Germline assignment: CDR1 SEHNR and CDR2 FQNEAQ (reference sequence). This CDR3 is built from 13 residues. This chain's CDR3 is CASSPRGTDTQYF. In nucleotides, the CDR3 is TGTGCCAGCAGCCCCAGGGGAACAGATACGCAGTATTTT.

The V call is TRBV12-3 or TRBV12-4, the J call TRBJ1-2; possible D gene TRBD1, 5 bases. This CDR3 comprises 13 residues. V lost 7 bases and J 2 bases, leaving 11 bases between the germline ends. DNA of the CDR3: TGTGCCAGCACCTTGGACAAGAACTATGGCTACACCTTC. This codes for CASTLDKNYGYTF.

The genes are TRBV13 and TRBJ2-1; tentatively, D is TRBD1 (6 bases). The CDR3 extends over 16 amino acids. Trimming stripped 0 bases from V and 1 base from J, with 10 bases between. Germline loops: CDR1 PRHDT, CDR2 FYEKMQ (reference sequence). CDR3 coding DNA: TGTGCCAGCAGCTTAGGGGGACACGGATCCTACAATGAGCAGTTCTTC. It codes for CASSLGGHGSYNEQFF.

The chain uses TRBV27 and TRBJ1-6; TRBD1 might be the D (5 bases). In germline, CDR1 is MNHEY, CDR2 SMNVEV (reference sequence). Trimming removed 8 bases from V and 11 bases from J, with 19 bases in between. The CDR3 has 14 amino acids. Here the CDR3 DNA reads TGTGCCAGCTCACCCGGGCGGGGGGTACCACCCCTCCACTTT. This gives the protein CASSPGRGVPPLHF.

The gene calls are TRBV4-2 and TRBJ2-7, with D unresolved. Germline assignment: CDR1 LGHNA and CDR2 YNFKEQ. The ends were cut back, 0 bases at V and 11 bases at J, with 17 bases in the middle. The CDR3 extends over 14 amino acids. The DNA for the CDR3 is TGTGCCAGCAGCCAAGATCCGGAACAAATAGTGGAGTACTTC. Protein sequence: CASSQDPEQIVEYF.

The CDR3 loop reads CASSGQGAATEAFF. As DNA, the CDR3 is TGTGCCAGTAGCGGACAGGGGGCGGCCACTGAAGCTTTCTTT. The rearrangement joins TRBV19 to TRBJ1-1; 11 bases align to TRBD1. The J segment lost 4 bases and the V segment lost 6 bases, leaving 4 bases of the junction unmatched. CDR3 length: 14 residues. Per the germline V gene, CDR1 is LNHDA and CDR2 is SQIVND (reference sequence).

V is TRBV19 and J is TRBJ1-2, with D perhaps TRBD1 (5 bases). This CDR3 has 13 residues. Trimming took off 4 bases at V and 3 bases at J, with 9 bases between the two ends. The V gene's germline CDR1 is LNHDA and CDR2 SQIVND (reference sequence). CDR3: CASSTRGDYGYTF. CDR3 bases: TGTGCCAGTAGTACCCGGGGCGACTATGGCTACACCTTC. Variable domain in full (rest from reference TRBV19 and TRBJ1-2): DGGITQSPKYLFRKEGQNVTLSCEQNLNHDAMYWYRQDPGQGLRLIYYSQIVNDFQKGDIAEGYSVSREKKESFPLTVTSAQKNPTAFYLCASSTRGDYGYTFGSGTRLTVV.

The chain links TRBV10-3 to TRBJ2-2; 7 bases align to TRBD1. The CDR3 has 13 amino acids. V lost 8 bases, J lost 4 bases, and 4 bases stayed unmatched. CDR1 ENHRY and CDR2 SYGVKD come from the germline V gene. Written as DNA, the CDR3 is TGTGCCATCGAGGCAGGGGGCACCGGGGAGCTGTTTTTT. This codes for CAIEAGGTGELFF.

This chain links TRBV15 with TRBJ2-1; D may be TRBD1 (6 bases). Germline V gene sequence: CDR1 LNHNV, CDR2 YYDKDF (reference sequence). The CDR3 has 13 amino acids. V shed 8 bases and J shed 8 bases, with 16 bases lying between them. CDR3 DNA sequence: TGTGCCACCGCGGCAGGGGCTTACGATGAGCAGTTCTTC. It encodes CATAAGAYDEQFF.

With regard to this clone: Germline is not matched at one junction end, which may reflect a read error. This sequence joins TRBV12-3 or TRBV12-4 and TRBJ2-3; D is unclear. This CDR3 is built from 11 residues. The CDR3 DNA sequence: TGTGCCAGCAGTTTGGGCCTCCCGGTGAATTTT. This codes for CASSLGLPVNF.

This clone appeared a few times. The gene calls are TRBV28 and TRBJ1-1, with 8 bases identical to TRBD1. The CDR3 is 15 residues long. The V gene end was trimmed by 8 bases and the J gene end by 1 base; junction bases not matched to a gene: 9. Germline CDR1 and CDR2: MDHEN and SYDVKM. CDR3 nucleotides: TGTGCCAGCCCCCCCGGACAGGGCTCGAACACTGAAGCTTTCTTT. Its protein product is CASPPGQGSNTEAFF.

V usage is TRBV18 and J usage is TRBJ1-2; 7 bases match TRBD1. Germline assignment: CDR1 KGHSH and CDR2 LQKENI. The CDR3 length is 14 residues. The V and J ends lost 7 bases and 2 bases, in that order; junction bases with no gene match: 7. The CDR3 nucleotides are TGTGCCAGCTTTCGAGGAGGGGGCAACTATGGCTACACCTTC. It is translated as CASFRGGGNYGYTF.

V is TRBV15 and J is TRBJ1-6; 9 bases agree with TRBD1. Germline V gene lookup returns CDR1 LNHNV and CDR2 YYDKDF (reference sequence). The CDR3 length is 15 residues. The V gene end was trimmed by 5 bases and the J gene end by 7 bases; junction bases not matched to a gene: 6. CDR3 sequence: CATSPGTGFNSPLHF. In DNA, the CDR3 is TGTGCCACCAGCCCCGGGACAGGGTTCAATTCACCCCTCCACTTT.

This chain connects TRBV15 to TRBJ1-6; unclear D gene. Germline CDR1 reads LNHNV; CDR2 reads YYDKDF (reference sequence). The CDR3 sequence is 18 residues long. Trimming stripped 0 bases from V and 3 bases from J, with 15 bases between. The CDR3 sequence: CATSRDKRAQSYNSPLHF. For the CDR3, the DNA is TGTGCCACCAGCAGAGATAAGAGAGCCCAGAGCTATAATTCACCCCTCCACTTT.

This clone was detected once. Other DNA variants within this sample encode the same CDR3. V and J are TRBV11-3 and TRBJ1-1; D is perhaps TRBD1 (5 bases). The V gene's germline CDR1 is SGHNT and CDR2 YENEEA. V lost 5 bases and J lost 1, with 11 bases in between. This CDR3 is built from 14 residues. The CDR3 nucleotides are TGTGCCAGCAGCCCCGGGGGAGGGAACACTGAAGCTTTCTTT. Encoded protein: CASSPGGGNTEAFF.

This clone was picked up one time. The chain combines TRBV19 with TRBJ1-1; D may be TRBD1 (5 bases). CDR1 and CDR2 (germline): LNHDA, SQIVND (reference sequence). Trimming left V 7 bases short and J 5 bases short, with 17 bases between. This CDR3 comprises 14 residues. CDR3 in DNA: TGTGCCAGTAATTACGGACGGGGGATGACTGAAGCTTTCTTT. Translation gives CASNYGRGMTEAFF.

This clone was detected only a few times. The chain employs TRBV4-2 and TRBJ1-3, with D maybe TRBD1 (5 bases). Trimming left V 3 bases short and J 0 bases short, with 12 bases between. The length of the CDR3 is 16 residues. Per the germline V gene, CDR1 is LGHNA and CDR2 is YNFKEQ. The CDR3 here is CASSQGTGTSGNTIYF. In DNA form, the CDR3 reads TGTGCCAGCAGCCAGGGGACGGGCACCTCTGGAAACACCATATATTTT.

This CDR3 is CASSISPSGGNEQFF. The CDR3 DNA is TGTGCCAGTAGTATATCGCCTAGCGGGGGCAATGAGCAGTTCTTC. This sequence joins TRBV19 and TRBJ2-1; 10 bases fit TRBD2. V trimming: 2 bases; J trimming: 6 bases; junction bases outside the gene matches: 4. Germline-derived CDR1 and CDR2 are LNHDA and SQIVND (reference sequence). The CDR3 extends over 15 amino acids.

This chain links TRBV27 with TRBJ2-7; TRBD2 agrees at 9 bases. V gave up 2 bases and J gave up 2 bases; unmatched junction bases: 4. The CDR3 length is 15 residues. Germline V CDR1 and CDR2: MNHEY, SMNVEV (reference sequence). The CDR3 DNA is TGTGCCAGCAGTTTAACGACTAGCGGAACCTACGAGCAGTACTTC. This sequence encodes CASSLTTSGTYEQYF.

The rearrangement links TRBV5-1 to TRBJ2-7, with D possibly matching TRBD2 (5 bases). The CDR3 sequence is 14 residues long. Germline V gene data show CDR1 as SGHRS and CDR2 as YFSETQ. V was pared by 5 bases and J by 2 bases, with 14 bases between. The CDR3 coding sequence is TGCGCCAGCAGACTGGACTCAAGGACCTACGAGCAGTACTTC. Encoded protein: CASRLDSRTYEQYF.

V and J are TRBV6-1 and TRBJ1-3; unclear D gene. Germline-derived CDR1 and CDR2 are MNHNS and SASEGT. The CDR3 totals 15 residues. The V and J ends lost 2 bases and 0 bases respectively, with 8 bases between them. The chain's CDR3 is CASSELRVSGNTIYF. CDR3 DNA sequence: TGTGCCAGCAGTGAATTGAGGGTCTCTGGAAACACCATATATTTT.